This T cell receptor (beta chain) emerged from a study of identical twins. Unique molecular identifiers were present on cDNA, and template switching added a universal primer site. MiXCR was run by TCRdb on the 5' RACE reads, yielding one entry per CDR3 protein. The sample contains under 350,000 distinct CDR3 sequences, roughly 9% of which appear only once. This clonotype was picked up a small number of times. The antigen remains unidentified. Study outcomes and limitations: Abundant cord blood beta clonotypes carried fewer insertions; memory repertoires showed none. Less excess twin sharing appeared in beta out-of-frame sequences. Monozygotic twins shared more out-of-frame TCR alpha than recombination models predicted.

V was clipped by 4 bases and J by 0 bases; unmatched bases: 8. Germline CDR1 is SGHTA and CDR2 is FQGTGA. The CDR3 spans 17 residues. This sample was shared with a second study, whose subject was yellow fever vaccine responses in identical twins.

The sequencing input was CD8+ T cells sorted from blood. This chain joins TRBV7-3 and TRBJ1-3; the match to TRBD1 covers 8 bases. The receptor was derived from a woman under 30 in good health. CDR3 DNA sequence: TGTGCCAGCAGCTCTACCACGGACAGGGCCTCTGGAAACACCATATATTTT. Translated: CASSSTTDRASGNTIYF.